Listed here is a single T cell receptor beta chain. Repertoires were generated with immunoSEQ multiplex PCR, while TCRdb's copy carries only in-frame clones and drops some. The data hold fewer than 200,000 clones, with roughly four fifths observed a single time. The data were obtained in a study of blood T cell repertoires in COVID-19. CDR1 is LNHDA, CDR2 SQIVND, per germline (reference sequence). CDR3 length equals 18 residues. Trimming removed 5 bases at V and 0 bases at J, with 22 bases between. This receptor was identified in a woman older than 75 with COVID-19, enrolled during active disease. The specimen was peripheral blood. This rearrangement joins TRBV19 to TRBJ1-1; weak D call: TRBD1 (6 bases). CDR3 protein: CASSPPAWGGGLNTEAFF. The CDR3 DNA follows: TGTGCCAGTAGTCCCCCGGCCTGGGGAGGGGGTTTGAACACTGAAGCTTTCTTT.